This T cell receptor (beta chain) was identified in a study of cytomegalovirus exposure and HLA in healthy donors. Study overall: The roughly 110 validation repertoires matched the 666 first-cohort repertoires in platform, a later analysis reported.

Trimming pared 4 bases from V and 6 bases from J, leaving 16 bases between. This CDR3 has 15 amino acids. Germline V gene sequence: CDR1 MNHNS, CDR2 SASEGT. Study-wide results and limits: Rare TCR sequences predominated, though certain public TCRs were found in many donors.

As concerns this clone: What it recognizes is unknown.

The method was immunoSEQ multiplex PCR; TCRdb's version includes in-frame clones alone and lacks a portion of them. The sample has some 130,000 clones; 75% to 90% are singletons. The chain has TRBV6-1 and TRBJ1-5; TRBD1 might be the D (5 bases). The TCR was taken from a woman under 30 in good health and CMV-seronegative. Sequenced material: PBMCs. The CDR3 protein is CASSVAFGGGQPQHF. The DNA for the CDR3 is TGTGCCAGCAGTGTAGCGTTTGGGGGGGGTCAGCCCCAGCATTTT.